This T cell receptor (beta chain) was sequenced for a study of cytomegalovirus exposure and HLA in healthy donors. Notes on the study in general: The study flagged 150 to 200 TCR beta chains as cytomegalovirus-associated. TCR association rates varied by HLA locus in a later analysis, with DRB1 highest and HLA-C lowest. What TCR beta sequences reportedly achieved was accurate prediction of HLA-A and HLA-B alleles in most subjects. A later analysis reportedly found fewer N-insertions in an Asian-associated ancestry cluster than the roughly 680-donor mean.

CDR3 length: 13 residues. The germline CDR1 and CDR2 sequences are SGHTA and FQGNSA. J lost 7 bases, V lost 4 bases, and 7 bases had no gene match. Concerning this clone: Its target is unknown.

The PCR made use of 60 Vbeta and 13 Jbeta primers. Profiled with immunoSEQ multiplex PCR; TCRdb holds only in-frame clones, not every one. The sample shows 95,000 to 100,000 clones, roughly 76% of them seen only once. The V gene is TRBV7-2, the J gene TRBJ2-7, with 7 bases aligning to TRBD1. Sequencing input: PBMCs. The receptor comes from a man aged 35-49 years in good health and CMV-seronegative. The CDR3 region has the DNA TGTGCCAGCAGCTACAAGACAGGGTCTGAGCAGTACGTC. Amino acids: CASSYKTGSEQYV.